One sample yielded the 8 T cell receptor beta chains listed below, sequenced in a study of T-cell memory formation after mild COVID-19. Via MiXCR, TCRdb re-called the 5' RACE reads, giving one row per CDR3 protein. The table has almost 550,000 distinct CDR3 sequences, roughly 22% seen once. Sequencing was carried out using PBMCs or a T cell subset sorted from them (not recorded which). These receptors were obtained from an adult woman who had mild COVID-19 (a few samples of this study predate the infection). Cell type and time point are not known.

This clonotype was detected ten times or more. This sequence joins TRBV12-3 or TRBV12-4 and TRBJ2-7; D might be TRBD1 (6 bases). V was shortened by 6 bases and J by 1 base, with 10 bases between the two germline ends. The CDR3 loop spans 13 amino acids. CDR3 in DNA: TGTGCCAGCAGGAGTACAGGGTCCTACGAGCAGTACTTC. This gives the protein CASRSTGSYEQYF.

This rearrangement joins TRBV10-3 to TRBJ1-1; D may be TRBD1 (5 bases). CDR1 and CDR2 from the germline V gene are ENHRY and SYGVKD. The CDR3 totals 16 residues. V lost 6 bases to trimming and J lost 0 bases, with 17 bases between them. CDR3: CAIRPGLQAMNTEAFF. In DNA form, the CDR3 reads TGTGCCATCAGGCCAGGGCTTCAGGCGATGAACACTGAAGCTTTCTTT.

This clonotype was observed a few times. The chain employs TRBV19 and TRBJ2-1, with 10 nucleotides matching TRBD1. V lost 9 bases, J lost 8 bases, and 10 bases stayed unmatched. The CDR3 spans 14 residues. Per germline, CDR1 LNHDA and CDR2 SQIVND (reference sequence). CDR3 amino acids: CASRRDRGTYEQFF. The CDR3 DNA reads TGTGCCAGCCGCCGGGACAGGGGAACGTATGAGCAGTTCTTC.

This clonotype turned up a few times. V usage is TRBV7-6 and J usage is TRBJ2-1; D is perhaps TRBD2 (5 bases). The CDR3 consists of 16 residues. Trimming pared 1 base from V and 3 bases from J, leaving 13 bases between. Germline V gene data show CDR1 as SGHVS and CDR2 as FNYEAQ. CDR3 region: CASSLGGGSGYNEQFF. CDR3 nucleotides: TGTGCCAGCAGCTTAGGAGGTGGGAGTGGCTACAATGAGCAGTTCTTC.

This clonotype has just a few counts. The rearrangement links TRBV11-3 to TRBJ2-7; the match to TRBD1 covers 9 bases. This CDR3 contains 14 residues. The junction had 4 bases not matched to a gene; V was cut back by 3 bases and J by 4 bases. Germline CDR1 reads SGHNT; CDR2 reads YENEEA. The DNA for the CDR3 is TGTGCCAGCAGCTTCGAGACAGGGGGTTACGAGCAGTACTTC. It specifies CASSFETGGYEQYF.

V gene TRBV12-3 or TRBV12-4 combines with J gene TRBJ1-1, with D possibly TRBD1 on 5 matching bases. The CDR3 has 14 amino acids. Trimming took 3 bases from V and 11 from J, leaving 19 bases between them. The DNA of the CDR3 is TGTGCCAGCAGTTTGGGGCCTCAGGAGGCGCAGGCTTTCTTT. This gives the protein CASSLGPQEAQAFF.

The chain links TRBV21-1 to TRBJ2-3; TRBD1 is taken as the D call from the table, unchecked against the DNA. TRBV21-1 is shown as a pseudogene. CDR3 size: 15 residues. The CDR3: CASSKDPGGTDTQYF. The CDR3 DNA is TGTGCCAGCAGCAAAGATCCGGGGGGCACAGATACGCAGTATTTT.

This clonotype appeared a few times. The chain recombines TRBV12-3 or TRBV12-4 with TRBJ1-6, with a possible D match to TRBD1 (6 bases). The CDR3 sequence is 15 residues long. The V gene lost 3 bases and the J gene lost 9 bases, with 15 bases spanning the gap. The CDR3 DNA sequence: TGTGCCAGCAGTTTTGAAGGCAGGGGTAGTTCACCCCTCCACTTT. Encoded protein: CASSFEGRGSSPLHF.